Each of the 29 T cell receptor beta chains below was sequenced from the same sample in a study of cytomegalovirus exposure and HLA in healthy donors. The PCR employed 60 Vbeta primers together with 13 Jbeta primers. Some clones are missing from TCRdb's copy, which holds only in-frame ones; the method was immunoSEQ multiplex PCR. The sample records about 190,000 clones, roughly 80% being singletons. Sequencing was carried out using PBMCs. These receptors were obtained from a woman between 18 and 30 years old in good health and CMV-seronegative.

The chain recombines TRBV7-9 with TRBJ1-4, with 7 positions matching TRBD1. Germline V gives CDR1 SEHNR, CDR2 FQNEAQ (reference sequence). Trimming took 2 bases from V and 7 from J; bases not matched to a gene: 13. The CDR3 has 17 residues. This CDR3 reads CASSLWFSRQGVEKLFF. The DNA of the CDR3 is TGTGCCAGCAGCTTATGGTTTTCGAGACAGGGTGTTGAAAAACTGTTTTTT.

The chain recombines TRBV19 with TRBJ1-5; no firm D call. The CDR3 length is 15 residues. Germline V CDR1 and CDR2: LNHDA, SQIVND (reference sequence). The V and J ends lost 6 bases and 4 bases respectively, with 16 bases between them. CDR3 sequence reads: CASRTEDKANQPQHF. CDR3 nucleotide sequence: TGTGCCAGTAGGACCGAAGACAAGGCTAATCAGCCCCAGCATTTT.

V is TRBV28 and J is TRBJ1-5; D remains ambiguous. Germline V CDR1 and CDR2: MDHEN, SYDVKM. V was pared by 1 base and J by 2 bases, with 9 bases between. The CDR3 is made up of 15 amino acids. DNA of the CDR3: TGTGCCAGCAGTTTATCGGGTGTGGGCAATCAGCCCCAGCATTTT. Protein product: CASSLSGVGNQPQHF.

This clone was recorded a few times. The V call is TRBV7-3, the J call TRBJ2-1, with unresolved D. This CDR3 spans 13 amino acids. Germline CDR1 is SGHTA and CDR2 is FQGTGA. The V end lost 3 bases, the J end lost 9 bases, and 12 bases lay between the germline ends. CDR3 bases: TGTGCCAGCAGCTTTGTGAGTTCGAGTGAGCAGTTCTTC. The encoded protein is CASSFVSSSEQFF. The variable domain in full, completed from reference TRBV7-3 and TRBJ2-1, reads GAGVSQTPSNKVTEKGKYVELRCDPISGHTALYWYRQSLGQGPEFLIYFQGTGAADDSGLPNDRFFAVRPEGSVSTLKIQRTERGDSAVYLCASSFVSSSEQFFGPGTRLTVL.

The chain combines TRBV2 with TRBJ2-3; 7 bases agree with TRBD2. Trimming at V came to 6 bases and at J to 6 bases, leaving 6 bases not matched to a gene. From germline, CDR1 is SNHLY and CDR2 FYNNEI. The CDR3 covers 13 residues. In nucleotides, the CDR3 is TGTGCCAGCAGAGGACTAGTTGTTGATACGCAGTATTTT. It codes for CASRGLVVDTQYF.

This clone appeared once. This chain links TRBV7-3 with TRBJ2-2; 12 positions match TRBD1. V lost 0 bases to trimming and J lost 1 base; unmatched junction nucleotides: 6. The CDR3 runs to 19 residues. Germline V gene sequence: CDR1 SGHTA, CDR2 FQGTGA. The DNA of the CDR3 is TGTGCCAGCAGCTTAACTTTGGGACAGGGGGCGATGAACACCGGGGAGCTGTTTTTT. This gives the protein CASSLTLGQGAMNTGELFF.

The CDR3 loop is CASSSGLAGPYNEQFF. The CDR3 DNA reads as TGTGCCAGCAGTTCGGGACTAGCGGGGCCCTACAATGAGCAGTTCTTC. The rearrangement links TRBV27 to TRBJ2-1; TRBD2 aligns across 13 bases. The V and J ends lost 4 bases and 2 bases, in that order; junction bases with no gene match: 2. The CDR3 is 16 amino acids. Germline-derived CDR1 and CDR2 are MNHEY and SMNVEV (reference sequence).

The rearrangement links TRBV4-1 to TRBJ2-7; D is perhaps TRBD2 (6 bases). Germline V gene data show CDR1 as MGHRA and CDR2 as YSYEKL. CDR3 length equals 17 residues. Trimming took off 0 bases at V and 1 base at J, with 16 bases between the two ends. The CDR3 spells CASSQEGLVAGSYEQYF. The DNA of the CDR3 is TGCGCCAGCAGCCAAGAAGGGCTGGTGGCGGGGTCCTACGAGCAGTACTTC.

The chain employs TRBV7-9 and TRBJ1-2, with a weak D call TRBD1 (6 bases). V was shortened by 0 bases and J by 2 bases, with 13 bases between the two germline ends. This CDR3 comprises 16 residues. The germline gives CDR1 SEHNR, CDR2 FQNEAQ (reference sequence). The CDR3 bases are TGTGCCAGCAGCTTAGCATTTGGGGACACCAACTATGGCTACACCTTC. As protein: CASSLAFGDTNYGYTF. The variable domain in full, with the rest retrieved from reference TRBV7-9 and TRBJ1-2, is DTGVSQNPRHKITKRGQNVTFRCDPISEHNRLYWYRQTLGQGPEFLTYFQNEAQLEKSRLLSDRFSAERPKGSFSTLEIQRTEQGDSAMYLCASSLAFGDTNYGYTFGSGTRLTVV.

This chain joins TRBV28 and TRBJ2-1; TRBD2 agrees at 15 bases. CDR1 and CDR2 from the germline V gene are MDHEN and SYDVKM. The CDR3 is 17 amino acids. The V segment lost 4 bases and the J segment 6 bases; nucleotides outside the gene matches: 7. CDR3 in DNA: TGTGCCAGCAGTTCACATCGGACTAGCGGGAGGGCCAATGAGCAGTTCTTC. This codes for CASSSHRTSGRANEQFF.

This clone showed up just a few times. V gene TRBV10-3 combines with J gene TRBJ2-7; 7 nucleotides align to TRBD1. The J segment lost 2 bases and the V segment lost 6 bases, leaving 10 bases of the junction unmatched. Per the germline V gene, CDR1 is ENHRY and CDR2 is SYGVKD. The CDR3 consists of 15 residues. CDR3 protein: CAIRNPGQLTYEQYF. The CDR3 DNA reads TGTGCCATCAGGAACCCGGGACAGCTAACCTACGAGCAGTACTTC.

The chain couples TRBV11-1 to TRBJ1-5, with D tentatively TRBD1 (6 bases). The CDR3 runs 13 residues. Trimming removed 4 bases from V and 5 bases from J, with 9 bases in between. Germline V lookup: CDR1 SGHAT, CDR2 FQDESV (reference sequence). The DNA for the CDR3 is TGTGCCAGCAGCTCGACAGGCCATCAGCCCCAGCATTTT. It encodes CASSSTGHQPQHF.

The V gene is TRBV14, the J gene TRBJ2-5, with 7 bases identical to TRBD1. This CDR3 region has 14 residues. V lost 1 base to trimming and J lost 7 bases; unmatched junction nucleotides: 6. From germline, CDR1 is SGHDN and CDR2 FVKESK. The CDR3: CASSQGTGSRTQYF. CDR3 nucleotides: TGTGCCAGCAGCCAAGGGACAGGTTCCAGGACCCAGTACTTC.

This clone occurred once. This chain links TRBV25-1 with TRBJ2-7, with 9 bases identical to TRBD2. This CDR3 has 16 residues. After removal of 0 bases from V and 2 bases from J, the junction contained 5 bases not matched to a gene. CDR1 is MGHDK, CDR2 SYGVNS, per germline. The CDR3 DNA reads TGTGCCAGCAGTGAATATAGCGGGAGCTTCGCCTACGAGCAGTACTTC. Translation: CASSEYSGSFAYEQYF.

V is TRBV27 and J is TRBJ1-1; D is unresolved. Germline V gene data show CDR1 as MNHEY and CDR2 as SMNVEV (reference sequence). The CDR3 extends over 13 amino acids. Trimming left V 2 bases short and J 0 bases short, with 4 bases between. CDR3 loop: CASSLGLNTEAFF. CDR3 nucleotide sequence: TGTGCCAGCAGTTTAGGCCTGAACACTGAAGCTTTCTTT.

V is TRBV21-1 and J is TRBJ2-1; no check of the table's D call, TRBD1, against the DNA was made. TRBV21-1 is termed a pseudogene. The length of the CDR3 is 15 residues. The CDR3 DNA is TGTGCCATCCCGAAGGGGGACAGGGCGAAAAATGAGCAGTTCTTC. Translation gives CAIPKGDRAKNEQFF.

The chain couples TRBV6-5 to TRBJ1-1; weak D call: TRBD1 (5 bases). The germline V gene has CDR1 MNHEY and CDR2 SVGAGI. V lost 2 bases and J 5 bases, leaving 9 bases between the germline ends. The CDR3 spans 13 residues. The CDR3: CASSYGALTEAFF. As DNA, the CDR3 is TGTGCCAGCAGTTACGGGGCCCTTACTGAAGCTTTCTTT.

The table lists this clone with a count of one. The genes are TRBV18 and TRBJ1-1, with TRBD1 matching 10 bases. The V and J ends lost 2 bases and 0 bases, in that order; junction bases with no gene match: 9. Germline CDR1 is KGHSH and CDR2 is LQKENI. The CDR3 has 18 residues. CDR3 sequence reads: CASSPMLTTGGMNTEAFF. The CDR3 region has the DNA TGTGCCAGCTCACCAATGTTAACGACAGGGGGCATGAACACTGAAGCTTTCTTT.

The chain employs TRBV18 and TRBJ2-7; D possibly corresponds to TRBD2 (6 bases). Trimming removed 1 base from V and 6 bases from J, with 16 bases in between. Germline V gene data show CDR1 as KGHSH and CDR2 as LQKENI. This CDR3 has 15 amino acids. CDR3 nucleotide sequence: TGTGCCAGCTCACCACGCGGGGTACAGCAAGCCGAGCAGTACTTC. Translation: CASSPRGVQQAEQYF.

J is TRBJ2-4 and V is TRBV19; 9 nucleotides line up with TRBD2. Trimming at V came to 0 bases and at J to 2 bases, leaving 8 bases not matched to a gene. Germline CDR1 is LNHDA and CDR2 is SQIVND (reference sequence). CDR3 length equals 18 residues. As DNA, the CDR3 is TGTGCCAGTAGTATAGATGGGAGCGGGGGGTATTCCAAAAACATTCAGTACTTC. Its translation is CASSIDGSGGYSKNIQYF. The variable domain in full, completed from reference TRBV19 and TRBJ2-4, reads DGGITQSPKYLFRKEGQNVTLSCEQNLNHDAMYWYRQDPGQGLRLIYYSQIVNDFQKGDIAEGYSVSREKKESFPLTVTSAQKNPTAFYLCASSIDGSGGYSKNIQYFGAGTRLSVL.

The chain joins TRBV11-2 to TRBJ2-1; D gene uncertain. Germline assignment: CDR1 SGHAT and CDR2 FQNNGV. CDR3 length: 14 residues. Trimming removed 5 bases from V and 0 bases from J, with 8 bases in between. The CDR3 reads CASSVTGSYNEQFF. Here the CDR3 DNA reads TGTGCCAGCAGCGTAACGGGCTCCTACAATGAGCAGTTCTTC.

This chain uses TRBV4-1 with TRBJ1-1, with D perhaps TRBD1 (5 bases). V lost 0 bases to trimming and J lost 1 base, with 9 bases between them. The CDR3 runs to 15 residues. Germline CDR1 is MGHRA and CDR2 is YSYEKL. As DNA, the CDR3 is TGCGCCAGCAGCCAAGACGGGGGGGAGAACACTGAAGCTTTCTTT. Protein: CASSQDGGENTEAFF.

The genes are TRBV7-9 and TRBJ2-7; 7 bases are a match to TRBD1. The CDR3 has 14 amino acids. V dropped 5 bases and J dropped 3; count of bases not matched to a gene: 7. In germline, CDR1 is SEHNR, CDR2 FQNEAQ (reference sequence). CDR3 in DNA: TGTGCCAGCAGCAACAGGGGACACCACTACGAGCAGTACTTC. It translates to CASSNRGHHYEQYF.

The rearrangement uses TRBV5-1 and TRBJ2-7, with unresolved D. Germline assignment: CDR1 SGHRS and CDR2 YFSETQ. V was cut by 1 base and J by 3 bases, with 11 bases left in between. There are 14 residues in the CDR3. The DNA for the CDR3 is TGCGCCAGCAGCTTGTCTGGCAGCGACTACGAGCAGTACTTC. Translation: CASSLSGSDYEQYF.

This sequence joins TRBV6-5 and TRBJ1-2, with 9 bases identical to TRBD1. Germline V lookup: CDR1 MNHEY, CDR2 SVGAGI. The CDR3 is made up of 14 amino acids. The ends lost 2 bases at V and 5 bases at J; junction bases unmatched: 3. The CDR3 DNA reads as TGTGCCAGCAGTTACGGAGACAGGGGGTATGGCTACACCTTC. Amino acid sequence: CASSYGDRGYGYTF.

V gene TRBV6-5 combines with J gene TRBJ2-7; D is ambiguous. Germline V gene data show CDR1 as MNHEY and CDR2 as SVGAGI. The V gene lost 0 bases and the J gene lost 4 bases, with 7 bases spanning the gap. The CDR3 is 13 residues long. CDR3 DNA: TGTGCCAGCAGTTACTCGAGGTTTTACGAGCAGTACTTC. Translated, it gives CASSYSRFYEQYF.

The rearrangement uses TRBV6-6 and TRBJ2-7; D is uncertain. The CDR3 covers 13 residues. With 6 bases removed from V and 2 bases from J, the gap between germline ends came to 11 bases. Germline V CDR1 and CDR2: MNHNY, SVGAGI (reference sequence). CDR3 residues: CASRLDKTYEQYF. The DNA of the CDR3 is TGTGCCAGCAGGCTCGACAAGACCTACGAGCAGTACTTC.

The J gene is TRBJ2-7, the V gene TRBV7-4; D is ambiguous. Trimming pared 6 bases from V and 2 bases from J, leaving 11 bases between. CDR3 length: 13 residues. Germline V gene sequence: CDR1 SGHVT, CDR2 SQSDAQ. CDR3 bases: TGTGCCAGCAGTCCTCAGGTGACCTACGAGCAGTACTTC. It specifies CASSPQVTYEQYF.

The chain couples TRBV6-6 to TRBJ1-5; TRBD1 might be the D (6 bases). The CDR3 extends over 14 amino acids. Trimming took off 6 bases at V and 2 bases at J, with 11 bases between the two ends. Germline V lookup: CDR1 MNHNY, CDR2 SVGAGI (reference sequence). CDR3 loop: CASRQGTRNQPQHF. DNA of the CDR3: TGTGCCAGCAGACAGGGTACTCGCAATCAGCCCCAGCATTTT.